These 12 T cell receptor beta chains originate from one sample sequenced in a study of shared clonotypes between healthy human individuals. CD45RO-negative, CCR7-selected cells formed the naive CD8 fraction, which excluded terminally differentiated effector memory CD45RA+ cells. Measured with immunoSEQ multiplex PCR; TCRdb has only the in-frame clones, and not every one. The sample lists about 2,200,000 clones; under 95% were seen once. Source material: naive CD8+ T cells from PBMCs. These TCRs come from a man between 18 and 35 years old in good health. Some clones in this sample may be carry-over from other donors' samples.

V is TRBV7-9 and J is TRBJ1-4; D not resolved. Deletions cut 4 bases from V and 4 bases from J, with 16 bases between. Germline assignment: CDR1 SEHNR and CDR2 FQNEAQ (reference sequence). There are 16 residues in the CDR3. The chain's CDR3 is CASSSPSVSYNEKLFF. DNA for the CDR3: TGTGCCAGCAGCTCCCCGTCGGTTTCATATAATGAAAAACTGTTTTTT.

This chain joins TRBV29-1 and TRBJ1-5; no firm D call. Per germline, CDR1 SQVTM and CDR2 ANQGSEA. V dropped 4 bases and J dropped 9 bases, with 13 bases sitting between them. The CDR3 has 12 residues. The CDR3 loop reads CSVVIGLGPQHF. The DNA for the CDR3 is TGCAGCGTTGTCATAGGGCTCGGGCCCCAGCATTTT.

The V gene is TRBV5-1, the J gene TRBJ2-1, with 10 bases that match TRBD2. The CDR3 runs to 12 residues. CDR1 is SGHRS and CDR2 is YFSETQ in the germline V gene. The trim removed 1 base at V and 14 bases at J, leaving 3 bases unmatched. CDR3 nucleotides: TGCGCCAGCAGCTTGAGGCTAGCGGGAGAGTTCTTC. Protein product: CASSLRLAGEFF.

CDR3 in DNA: TGTGCCAGCAGCTTAGATCACTGGGCCGAGAACACCGGGGAGCTGTTTTTT. Protein product: CASSLDHWAENTGELFF. The chain is built from TRBV11-2 and TRBJ2-2; D uncertain. The CDR3 consists of 17 residues. The germline CDR1 and CDR2 sequences are SGHAT and FQNNGV. V shed 0 bases and J shed 1 base, with 12 bases lying between them. Complete variable domain (other parts from reference TRBV11-2 and TRBJ2-2): EAGVAQSPRYKIIEKRQSVAFWCNPISGHATLYWYQQILGQGPKLLIQFQNNGVVDDSQLPKDRFSAERLKGVDSTLKIQPAKLEDSAVYLCASSLDHWAENTGELFFGEGSRLTVL.

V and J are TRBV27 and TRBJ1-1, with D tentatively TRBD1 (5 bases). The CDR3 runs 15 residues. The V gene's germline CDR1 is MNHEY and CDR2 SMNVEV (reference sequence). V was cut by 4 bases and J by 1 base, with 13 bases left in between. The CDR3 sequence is CASSWEGKKNTEAFF. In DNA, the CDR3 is TGTGCCAGCAGTTGGGAGGGGAAGAAGAACACTGAAGCTTTCTTT.

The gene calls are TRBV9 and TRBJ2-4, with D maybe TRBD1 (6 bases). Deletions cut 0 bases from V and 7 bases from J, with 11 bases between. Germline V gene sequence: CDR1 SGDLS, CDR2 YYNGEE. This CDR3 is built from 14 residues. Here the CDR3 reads CASSVGGGRNIQYF. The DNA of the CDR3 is TGTGCCAGCAGCGTAGGAGGGGGACGGAACATTCAGTACTTC.

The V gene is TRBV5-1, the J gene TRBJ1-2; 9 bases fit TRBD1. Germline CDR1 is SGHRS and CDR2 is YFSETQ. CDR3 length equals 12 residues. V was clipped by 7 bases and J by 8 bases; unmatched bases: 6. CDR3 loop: CASEGQGEGYTF. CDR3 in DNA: TGCGCCAGCGAGGGACAGGGCGAGGGCTACACCTTC.

CDR3 loop: CASSQDGIWGGGIRDEQFF. As DNA, the CDR3 is TGCGCCAGCAGCCAAGATGGAATCTGGGGGGGAGGGATAAGGGATGAGCAGTTCTTC. The chain joins TRBV4-3 to TRBJ2-1, with TRBD2 identical over 7 bases. The CDR3 spans 19 residues. The trim removed 0 bases at V and 8 bases at J, leaving 19 bases unmatched. Germline assignment: CDR1 LGHNA and CDR2 YSLEER.

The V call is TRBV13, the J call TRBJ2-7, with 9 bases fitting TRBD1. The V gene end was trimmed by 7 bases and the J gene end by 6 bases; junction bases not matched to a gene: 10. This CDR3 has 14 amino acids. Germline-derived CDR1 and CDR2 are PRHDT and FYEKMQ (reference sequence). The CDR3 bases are TGTGCCAGCACCGTAGGGACAGGGAACCGCGAGCAGTACTTC. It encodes CASTVGTGNREQYF.

The CDR3 DNA reads as TGTGCCAGCGGCAGCGGGAGTACTACAGATACGCAGTATTTT. Protein sequence: CASGSGSTTDTQYF. The chain employs TRBV9 and TRBJ2-3, with 8 nucleotides matching TRBD2. The CDR3 is 14 residues long. The germline V gene encodes CDR1 SGDLS and CDR2 YYNGEE. The V and J ends lost 7 bases and 3 bases, in that order; junction bases with no gene match: 7.

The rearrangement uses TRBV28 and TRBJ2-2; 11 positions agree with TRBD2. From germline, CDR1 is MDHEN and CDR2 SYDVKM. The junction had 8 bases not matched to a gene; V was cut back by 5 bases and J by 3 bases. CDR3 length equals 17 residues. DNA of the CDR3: TGTGCCAGCAGTACCTATACTAGCGGGAGAGACACCGGGGAGCTGTTTTTT. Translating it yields CASSTYTSGRDTGELFF.

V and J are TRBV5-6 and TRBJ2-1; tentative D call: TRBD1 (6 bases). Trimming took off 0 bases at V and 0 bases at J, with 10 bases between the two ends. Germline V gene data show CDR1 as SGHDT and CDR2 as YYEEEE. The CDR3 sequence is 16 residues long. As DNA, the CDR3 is TGTGCCAGCAGCTTGGCGACAGGCGGCTCCTACAATGAGCAGTTCTTC. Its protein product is CASSLATGGSYNEQFF.